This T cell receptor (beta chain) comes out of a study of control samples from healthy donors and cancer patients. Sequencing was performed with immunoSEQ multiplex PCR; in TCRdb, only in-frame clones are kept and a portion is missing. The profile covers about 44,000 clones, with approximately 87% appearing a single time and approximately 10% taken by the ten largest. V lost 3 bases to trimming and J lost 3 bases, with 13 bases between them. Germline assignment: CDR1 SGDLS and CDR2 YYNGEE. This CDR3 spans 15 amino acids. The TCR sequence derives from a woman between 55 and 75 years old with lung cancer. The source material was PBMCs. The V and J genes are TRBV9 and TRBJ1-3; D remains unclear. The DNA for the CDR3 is TGTGCCAGCAGCGCATTGGCAGGTTATGGAAACACCATATATTTT. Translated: CASSALAGYGNTIYF.